Sequencing of this T cell receptor beta chain was carried out in a study of shared T cell receptors in the human thymus. The V segment lost 4 bases and the J segment 2 bases; nucleotides outside the gene matches: 11. Germline assignment: CDR1 MNHEY and CDR2 SMNVEV (reference sequence). This CDR3 is 17 amino acids long. TCRdb's table, derived via immunoSEQ multiplex PCR, lists solely in-frame clones and lacks some. The repertoire has roughly 410,000 clones, 95% of them found once; the top ten carry approximately 0.02%. The origin of this receptor is a human donor. This chain links TRBV27 with TRBJ2-1, with 7 bases identical to TRBD1. The source material was thymocytes. The CDR3 reads CASSSTTGTETYNEQFF. The CDR3, as DNA: TGTGCCAGCAGTTCGACCACCGGGACAGAGACCTACAATGAGCAGTTCTTC.